The rows below give T cell receptor beta chains drawn from one sample of a study of shared clonotypes between healthy human individuals. This table comes from immunoSEQ multiplex PCR, and its TCRdb copy is limited to in-frame clones, with some not included. The sample carries 1.5 million to 2.5 million clones, roughly 95% recorded once. Sequenced input: naive CD8+ T cells sorted from blood. These receptors were taken from a young man in good health. The CDR3 runs from the conserved cysteine through the conserved F or W. Each record gives: clone size, V gene, D gene, J gene, CDR3 DNA, CDR3 protein. A D gene is named only where the DNA matches it firmly. Only part of the rows carry a size: once, few, many, or a class if the clone is expanded.

-,TRBV6-5,-,TRBJ2-7,TGTGCCAGCAGTTACGGCGGGCAGGGGTTATACGAGCAGTACTTC,CASSYGGQGLYEQYF
-,TRBV4-3,-,TRBJ2-3,TGCGCCAGCAGCCAAGAGGACGGGTCCACAGATACGCAGTATTTT,CASSQEDGSTDTQYF
-,TRBV4-1,-,TRBJ1-2,TGCGCCAGCAGCACAGATACTAACTATGGCTACACCTTC,CASSTDTNYGYTF
-,TRBV28,-,TRBJ1-1,TGTGCCAGCAGTCCACGGACGGAGAACACTGAAGCTTTCTTT,CASSPRTENTEAFF
-,TRBV12-5,-,TRBJ2-7,TGTGCTAGTGGCCCCCGGAGCTTGGGACTCTCCTACGAGCAGTACTTC,CASGPRSLGLSYEQYF
-,TRBV5-8,-,TRBJ1-3,TGTGCCAGCAGCTTGGGATCAACGGGGACTGGAAACACCATATATTTT,CASSLGSTGTGNTIYF
-,TRBV15,-,TRBJ1-1,TGTGCCACCAGCAGAGGGGCGGGGCTACTGAACACTGAAGCTTTCTTT,CATSRGAGLLNTEAFF
-,TRBV28,-,TRBJ2-1,TGTGCCAGCAGTTTATTGAGCAGGCTCAATGAGCAGTTCTTC,CASSLLSRLNEQFF
-,TRBV4-3,-,TRBJ1-2,TGCGCCAGCAGCCAAGATATAGTCTTTAGCGACTATGGCTACACCTTC,CASSQDIVFSDYGYTF
-,TRBV10-3,-,TRBJ2-3,TGTGCCATCAGTGAGAGGGGAAGCACAGATACGCAGTATTTT,CAISERGSTDTQYF
-,TRBV30,-,TRBJ2-3,TGTGCCTGGAGTGTAATACCCATAAGCACAGATACGCAGTATTTT,CAWSVIPISTDTQYF
-,TRBV4-3,-,TRBJ1-1,TGCGCCAGCAGCCAAGTTACAGGGACTGGGACTGAAGCTTTCTTT,CASSQVTGTGTEAFF
-,TRBV19,-,TRBJ1-2,TGTGCCAGTAGTCCGGCTGCAGAGGGCCTCTATGGCTACACCTTC,CASSPAAEGLYGYTF
-,TRBV27,-,TRBJ1-1,TGTGCCAGCAGTTTAATGAGGGACACTGAAGCTTTCTTT,CASSLMRDTEAFF
-,TRBV2,-,TRBJ1-2,TGTGCCAGCAGTGAAGGGCAGAGCTATGGCTACACCTTC,CASSEGQSYGYTF
-,TRBV21-1,-,TRBJ2-7,TGTGCCAGCAGCAAAGTCGGCTTCGGCTACGAGCAGTACTTC,CASSKVGFGYEQYF
-,TRBV27,-,TRBJ1-1,TGTGCCAGCAGTTTTATTGGGGCGGGGACTGAAGCTTTCTTT,CASSFIGAGTEAFF
-,TRBV6-1,-,TRBJ1-2,TGTGCCAGCATGGATAACTATGGCTACACCTTC,CASMDNYGYTF
-,TRBV27,TRBD1,TRBJ2-3,TGTGCCAGCAGTCCCCGGACAGGGACAGATACGCAGTATTTT,CASSPRTGTDTQYF
-,TRBV19,-,TRBJ1-6,TGTGCCAGTCTTGGCGGAACCCTCCACTTT,CASLGGTLHF
-,TRBV30,TRBD2,TRBJ2-2,TGTGCCTGGAGTCTAGCGGGAGCCGGGGAGCTGTTTTTT,CAWSLAGAGELFF
-,TRBV11-3,-,TRBJ2-3,TGTGCCAGCAGCCCGAGAGGGGCAGATACGCAGTATTTT,CASSPRGADTQYF
-,TRBV2,TRBD2,TRBJ2-1,TGTGCCAGCAGCGCCGGGACTAGCGGGACCAATGAGCAGTTCTTC,CASSAGTSGTNEQFF
-,TRBV7-9,TRBD1,TRBJ1-4,TGTGCCAGCAGCCCCCGGAGGACAGGGGATGAAAAACTGTTTTTT,CASSPRRTGDEKLFF
-,TRBV4-2,-,TRBJ2-2,TGTGCCAGCAGCCAAGATTTCCTAACCGGGGAGCTGTTTTTT,CASSQDFLTGELFF
once,TRBV6-5,-,TRBJ1-2,TGTGCCAGCAGTCCGCAAGGGGTCTGGGGCTACACCTTC,CASSPQGVWGYTF
-,TRBV7-8,TRBD2,TRBJ2-7,TGTGCCAGCAGCTTAGCGCGGGAGGGCCAAATCGAGCAGTACTTC,CASSLAREGQIEQYF
-,TRBV27,-,TRBJ1-4,TGTGCCAGCAGTCCCAGCTATGGGGAGTCGGCTGAAAAACTGTTTTTT,CASSPSYGESAEKLFF
-,TRBV9,TRBD2,TRBJ2-7,TGTGCCAGCAGCCCCACAGCGGGGGGCGCCTACGAGCAGTACTTC,CASSPTAGGAYEQYF
-,TRBV27,-,TRBJ2-3,TGTGCCAGCAGTTTCGTAACAGGGTGGGCGCAGTATTTT,CASSFVTGWAQYF
-,TRBV18,-,TRBJ2-7,TGTGCCAGCTCACCACCGTCTATCTACGAGCAGTACTTC,CASSPPSIYEQYF
-,TRBV27,TRBD1,TRBJ1-5,TGTGCCAGCAGTTTCGGACAGGGGGTTGATCAGCCCCAGCATTTT,CASSFGQGVDQPQHF
-,TRBV19,-,TRBJ2-7,TGTGCCAGTAGTGCAACAGGGAGCTACGAGCAGTACTTC,CASSATGSYEQYF
-,TRBV29-1,-,TRBJ1-4,TGCAGCGTCGCGAGACCAGGCGCTGAAGAAAAACTGTTTTTT,CSVARPGAEEKLFF
-,TRBV9,-,TRBJ2-7,TGTGCCAGCAGCGTAGCTCCAGGGTACCACGAGCAGTACTTC,CASSVAPGYHEQYF
-,TRBV9,-,TRBJ2-3,TGTGCCAGCAGCGTATCAGGGATTAGCACAGATACGCAGTATTTT,CASSVSGISTDTQYF
-,TRBV19,TRBD1,TRBJ2-7,TGTGCCAGTGGAAGGGGGCCCTACGAGCAGTACTTC,CASGRGPYEQYF
-,TRBV30,TRBD1,TRBJ2-5,TGTGCCTGGAGTGCGGGACAGGGGTTACAAGAGACCCAGTACTTC,CAWSAGQGLQETQYF
-,TRBV7-9,TRBD2,TRBJ2-1,TGTGCCAGCAGCTTAGTTACTAGCGGGACCTACAATGAGCAGTTCTTC,CASSLVTSGTYNEQFF
-,TRBV7-9,-,TRBJ2-7,TGTGCCAGCAGCAGTATCGTCGCCCACGAGCAGTACTTC,CASSSIVAHEQYF
-,TRBV7-9,-,TRBJ2-3,TGTGCCAGCAGCTTAGCTTATCTCGAGGATACGCAGTATTTT,CASSLAYLEDTQYF
-,TRBV28,-,TRBJ1-1,TGTGCCAGCAGTTACAGGGAATTAGGAGCTGAAGCTTTCTTT,CASSYRELGAEAFF
-,TRBV4-1,-,TRBJ2-7,TGCGCCAGCAGCCAAGGCCCAGGGTACTCCTACGAGCAGTACTTC,CASSQGPGYSYEQYF
-,TRBV2,-,TRBJ2-7,TGTACCAGCAGTGAGATGCCTGGGACGGAGCTTGCCTACGAGCAGTACTTC,CTSSEMPGTELAYEQYF
-,TRBV12-5,-,TRBJ1-5,TGTGCTACGCAACTACCCCCCCAGTATAGCAATCAGCCCCAGCATTTT,CATQLPPQYSNQPQHF
-,TRBV7-9,TRBD1,TRBJ1-1,TGTGCCAGGGTCCCCCTTTTTGGGGGACAGGGGAACACTGAAGCTTTCTTT,CARVPLFGGQGNTEAFF
-,TRBV28,-,TRBJ1-2,TGTGCCAGCAGTTTAGATCCATCCCCGAACTATGGCTACACCTTC,CASSLDPSPNYGYTF
few,TRBV13,-,TRBJ2-7,TGTGCCAGCAGCTCTGAAGGGGAGCCCCCCTACGAGCAGTACTTC,CASSSEGEPPYEQYF
-,TRBV7-8,-,TRBJ1-3,TGTGCCAGCAGCCACATGGGCCGAGGGTCTGGAAACACCATATATTTT,CASSHMGRGSGNTIYF
-,TRBV29-1,TRBD1,TRBJ2-3,TGCAGCTCCCGGGACAGGGGGCCGGCGGATACGCAGTATTTT,CSSRDRGPADTQYF
-,TRBV9,-,TRBJ2-1,TGTGCCAGCAGCGGCCTAGGGGAGACTTACAATGAGCAGTTCTTC,CASSGLGETYNEQFF
-,TRBV7-6,-,TRBJ2-7,TGTGCCAGCAGCTTGGCCAGGGCCTACGAGCAGTACTTC,CASSLARAYEQYF
-,TRBV28,-,TRBJ2-7,TGTGCCAGCAGTTTACACCCGGGGAGCTACGAGCAGTACTTC,CASSLHPGSYEQYF